One sample yielded the 2 T cell receptor beta chains listed below, sequenced in a study of shared clonotypes between healthy human individuals. The repertoire was sequenced with immunoSEQ multiplex PCR; TCRdb's copy has only in-frame clones and lacks some. The sample holds about 2.1 million clones; just over 90% are singletons and the top ten take more than 1.5%. Only CD45RO-negative cells positively selected for CCR7 counted as naive CD8 cells, so terminally differentiated effector memory CD45RA+ cells were excluded. Sequencing input: naive CD8+ T cells from PBMCs. These receptors were obtained from a man in his late teens or twenties in good health. Some clones in this sample may be carry-over from other donors' samples.

This chain joins TRBV19 and TRBJ1-1; D is ambiguous. There are 13 residues in the CDR3. From germline, CDR1 is LNHDA and CDR2 SQIVND (reference sequence). The V end lost 6 bases, the J end lost 1 base, and 9 bases lay between the germline ends. The CDR3 region has the DNA TGTGCCAGTAGCGAGGTAAGGAACACTGAAGCTTTCTTT. It translates to CASSEVRNTEAFF. The variable domain in full, with the rest retrieved from reference TRBV19 and TRBJ1-1, is DGGITQSPKYLFRKEGQNVTLSCEQNLNHDAMYWYRQDPGQGLRLIYYSQIVNDFQKGDIAEGYSVSREKKESFPLTVTSAQKNPTAFYLCASSEVRNTEAFFGQGTRLTVV.

The CDR3 coding sequence is TGCGCCAGCAGCCCTTGGACAGGGGGTTTCTATGGCTACACCTTC. Its translation: CASSPWTGGFYGYTF. The chain employs TRBV5-1 and TRBJ1-2; 10 nucleotides line up with TRBD1. The CDR3 length is 15 residues. The V gene's germline CDR1 is SGHRS and CDR2 YFSETQ. V trimming: 4 bases; J trimming: 4 bases; junction bases outside the gene matches: 7. The full variable domain, its missing parts supplied by reference TRBV5-1 and TRBJ1-2, is KAGVTQTPRYLIKTRGQQVTLSCSPISGHRSVSWYQQTPGQGLQFLFEYFSETQRNKGNFPGRFSGRQFSNSRSEMNVSTLELGDSALYLCASSPWTGGFYGYTFGSGTRLTVV.